This T cell receptor beta chain was found in a study of shared clonotypes between healthy human individuals. The overall study: Two women and a few men aged 18 to 49 served as donors.

General study results and limits: Collection of samples was limited to blood; tissue repertoires likely differ.

Division of CD4+ cells produced a CD45RA+ naive subset and a CD45RA-negative memory subset. The CDR3 has 17 residues. V was trimmed by 0 bases and J by 2 bases, leaving 18 bases between them. The table came from immunoSEQ multiplex PCR; TCRdb's copy has only in-frame clones and leaves some out. Among over a million clones listed, around 78% were seen once. Details on this clone: The antigen is undetermined.

Specimen: memory CD4+ T cells from PBMCs. Subset noted: CD45RA-negative fraction. This TCR came from a man aged 18 to 30 in good health. Some clones in this sample may be carry-over from other donors' samples. The rearrangement joins TRBV5-3 to TRBJ2-7; D might be TRBD1 or TRBD2, each matching 6 bases. Being an ORF, TRBV5-3 has a function that is uncertain. The CDR3 coding sequence is TGTGCCAGAAGCTTGGAGTCGTCGGGGGCCGCGCCCTACGAGCAGTACTTC. Protein: CARSLESSGAAPYEQYF.